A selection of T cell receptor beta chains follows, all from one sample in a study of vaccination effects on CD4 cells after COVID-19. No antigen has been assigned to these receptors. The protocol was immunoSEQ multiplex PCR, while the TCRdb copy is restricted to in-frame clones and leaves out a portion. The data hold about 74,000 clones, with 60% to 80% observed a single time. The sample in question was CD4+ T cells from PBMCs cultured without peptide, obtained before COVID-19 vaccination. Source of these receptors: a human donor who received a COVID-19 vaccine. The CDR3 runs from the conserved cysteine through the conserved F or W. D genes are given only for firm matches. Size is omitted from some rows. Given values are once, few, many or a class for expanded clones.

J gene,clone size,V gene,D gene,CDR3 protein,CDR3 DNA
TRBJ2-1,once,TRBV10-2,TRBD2,CASRLAGGSYNEQFF,TGCGCCAGCAGATTAGCGGGGGGCTCCTACAATGAGCAGTTCTTC
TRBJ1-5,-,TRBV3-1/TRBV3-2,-,CASSHSGHRQPQHF,TGTGCCAGCAGCCATTCGGGGCATCGTCAGCCCCAGCATTTT
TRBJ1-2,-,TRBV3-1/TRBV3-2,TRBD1,CASSPLQGAGGYTF,TGTGCCAGCAGCCCCCTACAGGGGGCAGGTGGCTACACCTTC
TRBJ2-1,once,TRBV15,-,CATSRGSYNEQFF,TGTGCCACCAGCAGAGGCTCCTACAATGAGCAGTTCTTC
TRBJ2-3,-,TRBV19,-,CASSVNTGLDTDTQYF,TGTGCCAGTAGTGTTAACACCGGTTTGGACACAGATACGCAGTATTTT
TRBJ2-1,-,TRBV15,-,CATSAAKGVYNEQFF,TGTGCCACCAGCGCCGCCAAGGGGGTCTACAATGAGCAGTTCTTC
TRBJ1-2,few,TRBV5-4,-,CASSFRGNYGYTF,TGTGCCAGCAGCTTTAGGGGAAACTATGGCTACACCTTC
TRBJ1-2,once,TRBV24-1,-,CATSDPSAETNYGYTF,TGTGCCACCAGTGATCCCTCCGCGGAAACTAACTATGGCTACACCTTC
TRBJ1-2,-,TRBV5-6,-,CASSLFKHGYTF,TGTGCCAGCAGCTTGTTTAAGCATGGCTACACCTTC
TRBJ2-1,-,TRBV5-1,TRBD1,CASSETGGTPNEQFF,TGCGCCAGCAGCGAGACAGGGGGGACCCCCAATGAGCAGTTCTTC
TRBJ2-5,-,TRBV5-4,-,CASSTRGRETQYF,TGTGCCAGCAGCACCAGGGGCAGAGAGACCCAGTACTTC
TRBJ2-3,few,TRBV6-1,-,CASSDEPLWYF,TGTGCCAGCAGTGATGAACCCCTATGGTATTTT
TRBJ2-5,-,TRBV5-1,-,CASRPTRSGETQYF,TGCGCCAGCAGACCTACTAGGTCGGGCGAGACCCAGTACTTC
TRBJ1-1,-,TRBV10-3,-,CAISVQGNTEAFF,TGTGCCATCAGTGTCCAGGGGAACACTGAAGCTTTCTTT
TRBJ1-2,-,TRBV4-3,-,CASSPGRGIYGYTF,TGCGCCAGCAGCCCTGGGAGGGGAATCTATGGCTACACCTTC
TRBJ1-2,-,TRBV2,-,CASSRTAPSNSFYGYTF,TGTGCCAGCAGTCGGACGGCCCCATCGAACTCTTTCTATGGCTACACCTTC
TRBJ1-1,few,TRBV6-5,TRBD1,CASTSTGRWTEAFF,TGTGCCAGCACCTCGACAGGGAGATGGACTGAAGCTTTCTTT
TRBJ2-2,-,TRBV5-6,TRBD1,CASSRRQGNTGELFF,TGTGCCAGCAGCCGGCGACAGGGGAACACCGGGGAGCTGTTTTTT
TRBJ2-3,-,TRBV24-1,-,CATSDLTGTDTQYF,TGTGCCACCAGTGATCTCACTGGCACAGATACGCAGTATTTT
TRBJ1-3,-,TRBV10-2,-,CASSVGGGNTIYF,TGCGCCAGCAGTGTCGGGGGCGGAAACACCATATATTTT
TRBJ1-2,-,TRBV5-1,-,CASSLLGPGGYTF,TGCGCCAGCAGCTTGTTGGGGCCAGGCGGCTACACCTTC
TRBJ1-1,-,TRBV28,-,CASSLEGVLAEAFF,TGTGCCAGCAGTTTGGAGGGAGTTTTGGCAGAAGCTTTCTTT
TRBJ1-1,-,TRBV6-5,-,CASSRGRGYTEAFF,TGTGCCAGCAGTCGAGGTCGGGGGTACACTGAAGCTTTCTTT
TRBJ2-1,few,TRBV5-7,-,CASSEGLDNEQFF,TGTGCCAGCAGCGAGGGTCTCGACAATGAGCAGTTCTTC
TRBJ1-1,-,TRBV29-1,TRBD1,CSTTEGAGLGTEAFF,TGCAGCACCACGGAGGGGGCGGGGCTGGGCACTGAAGCTTTCTTT
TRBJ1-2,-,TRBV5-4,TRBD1,CASSPLGQKNYGYTF,TGTGCCAGCAGCCCCTTGGGACAGAAAAACTATGGCTACACCTTC
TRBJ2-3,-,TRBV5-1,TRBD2,CASSLGASGAGDTQYF,TGCGCCAGCAGCTTGGGGGCTAGCGGGGCGGGAGATACGCAGTATTTT
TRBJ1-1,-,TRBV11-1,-,CASSFNANTEAFF,TGTGCCAGCAGCTTTAATGCGAACACTGAAGCTTTCTTT
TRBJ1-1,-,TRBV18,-,CASSDIVGTEAFF,TGTGCCAGCTCCGATATAGTGGGCACTGAAGCTTTCTTT
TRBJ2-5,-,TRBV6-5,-,CASSQTRLQETQYF,TGTGCCAGCAGTCAGACACGACTCCAAGAGACCCAGTACTTC
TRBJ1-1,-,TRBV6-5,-,CASGRFSEAFF,TGTGCCAGTGGTAGATTCTCTGAAGCTTTCTTT
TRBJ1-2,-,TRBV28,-,CASSPRGNSNYGYTF,TGTGCCAGCAGTCCACGGGGCAACTCTAACTATGGCTACACCTTC
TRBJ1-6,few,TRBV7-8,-,CASSFTGGRGSPLHF,TGTGCCAGCAGCTTCACGGGAGGGAGGGGGTCACCCCTCCACTTT
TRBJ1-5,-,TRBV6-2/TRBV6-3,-,CASSSNPREQPQHF,TGTGCCAGCAGTTCGAATCCCAGGGAACAGCCCCAGCATTTT
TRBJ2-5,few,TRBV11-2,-,CASSPDTQETQYF,TGTGCCAGCAGCCCGGACACCCAAGAGACCCAGTACTTC
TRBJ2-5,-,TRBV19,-,CASSIMGKETQYF,TGTGCCAGTAGTATTATGGGGAAAGAGACCCAGTACTTC
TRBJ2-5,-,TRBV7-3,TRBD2,CASSLRVAGGRETQYF,TGTGCCAGCAGCTTACGGGTAGCGGGGGGTAGAGAGACCCAGTACTTC
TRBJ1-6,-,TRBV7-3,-,CASSSQENSPLHF,TGTGCCAGCAGCTCACAAGAAAATTCACCCCTCCACTTT
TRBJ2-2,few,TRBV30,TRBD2,CAWSGGLGSTGELFF,TGTGCCTGGAGTGGAGGACTAGGGAGCACCGGGGAGCTGTTTTTT
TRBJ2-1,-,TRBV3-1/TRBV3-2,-,CASSQDTGPYNEQFF,TGTGCCAGCAGCCAAGACACAGGGCCCTACAATGAGCAGTTCTTC
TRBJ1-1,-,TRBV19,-,CASMSFSSPERNTEAFF,TGTGCCAGTATGTCCTTTTCGTCACCGGAGAGGAACACTGAAGCTTTCTTT
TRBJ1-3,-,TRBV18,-,CASSPTNVDSISGNTIYF,TGTGCCAGCTCACCGACTAATGTCGACAGTATCTCTGGAAACACCATATATTTT
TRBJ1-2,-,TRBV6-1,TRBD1,CASSETGAPAGGYTF,TGTGCCAGCAGTGAAACAGGGGCCCCGGCCGGCGGCTACACCTTC
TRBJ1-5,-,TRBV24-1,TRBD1,CATSDSGQGVHGPQHF,TGTGCCACCAGTGATTCGGGACAGGGTGTGCACGGGCCCCAGCATTTT
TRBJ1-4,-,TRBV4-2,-,CASSKPGPGGEKLFF,TGTGCCAGCAGCAAGCCGGGCCCTGGCGGGGAAAAACTGTTTTTT
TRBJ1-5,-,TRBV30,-,CAWSRQLNQPQHF,TGTGCCTGGAGCCGACAGCTCAATCAGCCCCAGCATTTT